This entry is about one T cell receptor beta chain. Its antigen remains unknown. These data come from a study of beta chain features in type 1 diabetes. Across the study: Across all samples, roughly 99 million sorted cells were examined. Study-wide findings and caveats: Whether HLA type affects TCRB rearrangement stayed undetermined in the present work.

The length of the CDR3 is 14 residues. The V end was cut by 5 bases, the J end by 3 bases, with 14 bases between. Germline values: CDR1 SGHNT, CDR2 YENEEA. Investigators reverse transcribed all isolated RNA, so they sequenced expressed TCRB transcripts. Sequencing used immunoSEQ multiplex PCR; TCRdb keeps in-frame clones, though not all of them. The sample lists 130,000 to 150,000 clones, about 10% occurring once. The clonotype was recovered from a man aged 18 to 30 in good health. The V and J genes are TRBV11-3 and TRBJ2-7; tentatively, D is TRBD1 (6 bases). The sequencing input was naive CD4+ T cells from blood. CDR3 DNA sequence: TGTGCCAGCAGCACTAGGACGGGACACTACGAGCAGTACTTC. This translates into CASSTRTGHYEQYF.